These T cell receptor beta chains were read from a single sample in a study of T cell responses to AZD1222 COVID-19 vaccine. TCRdb's copy holds only in-frame clones and misses some; the assay was immunoSEQ multiplex PCR. The sample shows around 54,000 clones, 80% to 90% of them seen only once. This specimen consisted of peripheral blood, obtained 28 days after the second AZD1222 dose. The source of these receptors is an adult who received the AZD1222 COVID-19 vaccine. Both conserved end residues are part of each CDR3. A D gene is named only where the DNA matches it firmly. Size values are once, few and many counts, or a class for expanded clones, and some rows have none.

J	V	D	size	DNA	CDR3
TRBJ1-1	TRBV12-5	NA	NA	TGTGCTAGTGGATCAGGGACTAGAGAAGCTTTCTTT	CASGSGTREAFF
TRBJ1-4	TRBV27	NA	few	TGTGCCAGCAGTTTATCGGTGAGACCCCCGGGGGAAAAACTGTTTTTT	CASSLSVRPPGEKLFF
TRBJ1-5	TRBV7-9	NA	NA	TGTGCCAGCAGCTTACAGGCCGATCAGCCCCAGCATTTT	CASSLQADQPQHF
TRBJ2-7	TRBV11-2	NA	NA	TGTGCCAGCAGCCTGGCGGCTGAAACCTACGAGCAGTACTTC	CASSLAAETYEQYF
TRBJ2-5	TRBV2	NA	NA	TGTGCCAGCAGTGAAGTTGAGGGTACGGCCCAGTACTTC	CASSEVEGTAQYF
TRBJ1-2	TRBV5-1	NA	once	TGCGCCAGCAGCTTGTCAGGGAGCAACTATGGCTACACCTTC	CASSLSGSNYGYTF
TRBJ2-7	TRBV5-4	TRBD1	NA	TGTGCCAGCAGCGGGCAGGGGGTTCTCGAGCAGTACTTC	CASSGQGVLEQYF
TRBJ2-1	TRBV11-1	NA	NA	TGTGCCAGCAGCTCTGGACGCAATGAGCAGTTCTTC	CASSSGRNEQFF
TRBJ2-7	TRBV4-2	TRBD2	NA	TGTGCCAGCAGCCAAGATGATGGACTAGCGGGAGGGAAACAGTACTTC	CASSQDDGLAGGKQYF
TRBJ2-2	TRBV28	TRBD1	few	TGTGCCAGCAGTCTTGGGACAGCCACCGGGGAGCTGTTTTTT	CASSLGTATGELFF
TRBJ1-2	TRBV5-8	TRBD1	NA	TGTGCCAGCAGCCCTCCCGACAGGGGGGGTGGCTACACCTTC	CASSPPDRGGGYTF
TRBJ2-1	TRBV7-3	NA	few	TGTGCCAGCAGCCTCCGGGCTTACAATGAGCAGTTCTTC	CASSLRAYNEQFF
TRBJ1-4	TRBV19	NA	NA	TGTGCCAGTAGTATGTCGGGCAGCCCTAATGAAAAACTGTTTTTT	CASSMSGSPNEKLFF
TRBJ1-1	TRBV2	NA	NA	TGTGCCAGCAGTATGAGGGGGGACACTGAAGCTTTCTTT	CASSMRGDTEAFF
TRBJ1-1	TRBV3-1/TRBV3-2	NA	NA	TGTGCCAGCAGCCAGTATGGGGGGCCAGACACTGAAGCTTTCTTT	CASSQYGGPDTEAFF
TRBJ2-2	TRBV3-1/TRBV3-2	NA	NA	TGTGCCAGCAGCCATCCCGCGGGGGCTGGCGCCGGGGAGCTGTTTTTT	CASSHPAGAGAGELFF
TRBJ1-2	TRBV2	NA	few	TGTGCCAGCAGTGACCAGGGCTACTATGGCTACACCTTC	CASSDQGYYGYTF
TRBJ2-3	TRBV13	NA	NA	TGTGCCAGCAGTTACTACCGGGAAACACCAGCAGATACGCAGTATTTT	CASSYYRETPADTQYF
TRBJ1-1	TRBV14	NA	NA	TGTGCCAGCAGCCAAAATACAGGAACTGAAGCTTTCTTT	CASSQNTGTEAFF
TRBJ1-6	TRBV28	NA	once	TGTGCCAGCAGTTCGAGGGGGTTTAATTCACCCCTCCACTTT	CASSSRGFNSPLHF
TRBJ2-7	TRBV7-2	TRBD2	once	TGTGCCAGCAGCTTACTAGCGGGGTACTACGAGCAGTACTTC	CASSLLAGYYEQYF
TRBJ1-4	TRBV4-1	TRBD1	NA	TGCGCCAGCAGCTCGTGGACAGGGGACGAAAAACTGTTTTTT	CASSSWTGDEKLFF
TRBJ1-6	TRBV9	NA	NA	TGTGCCAGCCACGGGGGCAGGGGAGGAAATTCACCCCTCCACTTT	CASHGGRGGNSPLHF
TRBJ2-2	TRBV7-9	TRBD1	NA	TGTGCCAGCAGCCCCAGTCCCGGGACAGGTTCCGGGGGCACCGGGGAGCTGTTTTTT	CASSPSPGTGSGGTGELFF
TRBJ1-3	TRBV19	NA	NA	TGTGCCAGTAGACTTGGATCGGCAGGCCTGAGCTCTGGAAACACCATATATTTT	CASRLGSAGLSSGNTIYF
TRBJ1-3	TRBV27	TRBD1	NA	TGTGCCAGCAGTACACAGGGGGGCTCTGGAAACACCATATATTTT	CASSTQGGSGNTIYF
TRBJ2-7	TRBV15	TRBD2	few	TGTGCCACCAGCGTTCGGCTAGCGGGAGATAACGAGCAGTACTTC	CATSVRLAGDNEQYF
TRBJ2-3	TRBV29-1	NA	NA	TGCAGCGTTGTCAGGGAAGCAGATACGCAGTATTTT	CSVVREADTQYF
TRBJ1-1	TRBV12-2	NA	NA	TGTGCAAGTCGCTTAGAAAAAGGGACCGCTTTCTTT	CASRLEKGTAFF
TRBJ2-7	TRBV2	NA	NA	TGTGCCAGCAGTGAAAGGGCCGGATACGAGCAGTACTTC	CASSERAGYEQYF
TRBJ2-3	TRBV3-1/TRBV3-2	NA	few	TGTGCCAGCAGGACATCTAGCACAGATACGCAGTATTTT	CASRTSSTDTQYF
TRBJ1-1	TRBV11-1	TRBD1	NA	TGTGCCAGCAGTTTGAACCGGGACAGGGGTACTGAAGCTTTCTTT	CASSLNRDRGTEAFF
TRBJ2-2	TRBV24-1	NA	NA	TGTGCCACCAGTGATTTCGGGGCTGGGGAGCTGTTTTTT	CATSDFGAGELFF
TRBJ2-4	TRBV10-1	NA	NA	TGCGCCAGCAGTGGGAACGATTATCTAGCCAAAAACATTCAGTACTTC	CASSGNDYLAKNIQYF
TRBJ2-3	TRBV11-2	NA	NA	TGTGCCAGCAGCTTACGGGAGGATACGCAGTATTTT	CASSLREDTQYF
TRBJ2-3	TRBV28	TRBD2	NA	TGTGCCAGCAGAAGACTAGCGGGAGGGGAAGATACGCAGTATTTT	CASRRLAGGEDTQYF
TRBJ1-1	TRBV2	NA	NA	TGTGCCAGCACTCCCGACGGGAACACTGAAGCTTTCTTT	CASTPDGNTEAFF
TRBJ1-6	TRBV3-1/TRBV3-2	NA	NA	TGTGCCAGCTCAAGGGAGGCTGCTGGTAATTCACCCCTCCACTTT	CASSREAAGNSPLHF
TRBJ2-7	TRBV6-6	NA	NA	TGTGCCAGCCTCCGAGGGGCCTACGAGCAGTACTTC	CASLRGAYEQYF
TRBJ2-2	TRBV19	TRBD2	NA	TGTGCCAGTAGTATGGGACTAGCGGGGGGACCCGAGGGGGAGCTGTTTTTT	CASSMGLAGGPEGELFF
TRBJ2-7	TRBV4-2	NA	few	TGTGCCAGCAGCCAAGACCGAAGGAGCTCCTACGAGCAGTACTTC	CASSQDRRSSYEQYF
TRBJ1-5	TRBV29-1	NA	NA	TGCAGCGTTGTAGGTTCGGCGGGCAATCAGCCCCAGCATTTT	CSVVGSAGNQPQHF
TRBJ1-2	TRBV3-1/TRBV3-2	NA	NA	TGTGCCACTACACCCGGGACCCAATATAACTATGGCTACACCTTC	CATTPGTQYNYGYTF
TRBJ2-3	TRBV5-4	NA	NA	TGTGCCAGCAGCTTGAGGGGCCCAGATACGCAGTATTTT	CASSLRGPDTQYF
TRBJ2-7	TRBV6-5	TRBD2	NA	TGTGCCAGCAGTTATAGCGGGGGCAGGTACGAGCAGTACTTC	CASSYSGGRYEQYF